Listed below are T cell receptor beta chains from one sample, sequenced in a study of blood T cells in healthy people across ages. One entry per CDR3 protein results from TCRdb running MiXCR on the 5' RACE reads. The sample lists roughly 860,000 distinct CDR3 sequences; approximately 67% were seen once. The sample was blood. These receptors were collected from a man aged 30-40 years in good health. CDR3s include the opening cysteine and the closing phenylalanine or tryptophan. Each record gives: D gene, V gene, clone size, J gene, CDR3 DNA, CDR3 protein. A D gene is named only where the DNA matches it firmly. Size is stated for part of the rows, as once, few or many counts, or as a class when the clone is expanded.

-	TRBV20-1	-	TRBJ2-1	TGCAGTGCTAGATTCAGATCCCTACGGGGTGAGCAGTTCTTC	CSARFRSLRGEQFF
-	TRBV2	-	TRBJ2-1	TGTGCCAGCAGTGACGGCAGGCTAAATGAGCAGTTCTTC	CASSDGRLNEQFF
-	TRBV7-9	once	TRBJ2-1	TGTGCCAGCAGCCCCCCCGGGCGAGACAATGAGCAGTTCTTC	CASSPPGRDNEQFF
TRBD1	TRBV6-4	-	TRBJ2-7	TGTGCCAGCAGTGACTCGGGGACAGGGGGCCCTTACGAGCAGTACTTC	CASSDSGTGGPYEQYF
-	TRBV7-3	-	TRBJ2-1	TGTGCCAGCAGCTTAACTGCTCTCTCCAATGAGCAGTTCTTC	CASSLTALSNEQFF
-	TRBV6-2/TRBV6-3	few	TRBJ2-1	TGTGCCAGCAGTTACAGTCGAGGGGTTCGCGATGAGCAGTTCTTC	CASSYSRGVRDEQFF
TRBD2	TRBV7-9	-	TRBJ2-5	TGTGCCAGCAGCTTCAACGGGGGGTTCCAAGAGACCCAGTACTTC	CASSFNGGFQETQYF
-	TRBV5-4	-	TRBJ2-1	TGTGCCAGCAGCTTGGGACCCTCGAACAATGAGCAGTTCTTC	CASSLGPSNNEQFF
TRBD1	TRBV7-2	-	TRBJ1-5	TGTGCCAGCAGCATTCCGGGACAGGCCCAGCCCCAGCATTTT	CASSIPGQAQPQHF
-	TRBV6-6	-	TRBJ2-7	TGTGCCAGCAGTTACAGGACGATTGCCTACGAGCAGTACTTC	CASSYRTIAYEQYF
TRBD1	TRBV15	-	TRBJ2-3	TGTGCCACCAGCAGATCCAGGACAGGGGGGTACACAGATACGCAGTATTTT	CATSRSRTGGYTDTQYF
TRBD1	TRBV4-1	-	TRBJ1-5	TGCGCCAGCAGCCAAGATCAGGGGGACTACCTGGGGAATCAGCCCCAGCATTTT	CASSQDQGDYLGNQPQHF
-	TRBV18	few	TRBJ2-7	TGTGCCAGCTCACCACCACAACAGCCCTACGAGCAGTACTTC	CASSPPQQPYEQYF
-	TRBV9	-	TRBJ2-1	TGTGCCAGCAGCGTAGACCCGGGGGAGACCCAGTTCTTC	CASSVDPGETQFF
-	TRBV7-2	-	TRBJ2-5	TGTGCCAGCAGCTTAATGACCCTCCAAGAGACCCAGTACTTC	CASSLMTLQETQYF
TRBD1	TRBV7-2	-	TRBJ2-3	TGTGCCAGCAGCATACAGGGGAAACCCACAGATACGCAGTATTTT	CASSIQGKPTDTQYF
TRBD1	TRBV12-3/TRBV12-4	-	TRBJ2-2	TGTGCCAGAAGTTTTATTCATTCGGGACAGGGGTACACCGGGGAGCTGTTTTTT	CARSFIHSGQGYTGELFF
-	TRBV20-1	few	TRBJ1-6	TGCAGTGCTAGAGTGGCGAGCTCCTATAATTCACCCCTCCACTTT	CSARVASSYNSPLHF
-	TRBV7-6	-	TRBJ2-7	TGTGCCAGCAGCGCCCAACTCAGCTCCTACGAGCAGTACTTC	CASSAQLSSYEQYF
TRBD2	TRBV20-1	-	TRBJ2-5	TGCAGTGCTAGAGATAGGGCAGGACTAGCGGGGAGCTCAGAAGAGACCCAGTACTTC	CSARDRAGLAGSSEETQYF
-	TRBV10-3	-	TRBJ2-3	TGTGCCATCAGTGAGTCGCTTAGTACAGATACGCAGTATTTT	CAISESLSTDTQYF
-	TRBV4-1	-	TRBJ2-5	TGCGCCAGCAGCCAAGACGGGTCGGGAGAGACCCAGTACTTC	CASSQDGSGETQYF
-	TRBV13	-	TRBJ2-7	TGTGCCAGCAGCTTAAAAGGGGACTGGTCCTACGAGCAGTACTTC	CASSLKGDWSYEQYF
TRBD1	TRBV27	-	TRBJ1-2	TGTGCCAGCAGTTTTACAGGGGCACTGTCTGGCTATGGCTACACCTTC	CASSFTGALSGYGYTF
-	TRBV30	-	TRBJ1-1	TGTGCCTGGACTAGGGACTCTGAAGCTTTCTTT	CAWTRDSEAFF
-	TRBV20-1	few	TRBJ2-3	TGCAGTGCCGTTAACCTAGCGACCGGGGGTACAGATACGCAGTATTTT	CSAVNLATGGTDTQYF
-	TRBV27	-	TRBJ2-7	TGTGCCAGCAGTTGGAATGTACAGGGATACGAGCAGTACTTC	CASSWNVQGYEQYF
-	TRBV6-2/TRBV6-3	few	TRBJ2-1	TGTGCCAGCAGCCAACTAGCTTTATTCTACAATGAGCAGTTCTTC	CASSQLALFYNEQFF
-	TRBV20-1	-	TRBJ2-7	TGCAGTGCTAGCGGGAGAGGCGAGCAGTACTTC	CSASGRGEQYF
-	TRBV2	few	TRBJ1-1	TGTGCCAGCACTGACAGTTCTAACACTGAAGCTTTCTTT	CASTDSSNTEAFF